This T cell receptor (beta chain) appears in the sequencing data of a study of T-cell memory formation after mild COVID-19. Across the whole study: Largely, the TCR clusters proved donor specific. Whole-study results and caveats: The CD4+ clones that contracted clustered mainly within CM and EM, and the CD8+ clones concentrated in EMRA. Cross-reactive memory appears to have joined, as suggested by some responding clones showing up in pre-infection memory.

Sample barcodes and UMIs were carried by the TCR alpha and TCR beta cDNA libraries that 5'RACE generated with constant-segment primers. TCRdb re-derived calls from the 5' RACE reads in MiXCR, one entry per CDR3 protein. Among 25,000 to 35,000 distinct CDR3 sequences listed, 9% to 15% were seen once. This CDR3 is 11 amino acids long. Germline V CDR1 and CDR2: PRHDT, FYEKMQ (reference sequence). Trimming shortened V by 5 bases and J by 3 bases, and 4 bases separated the two germline ends. This clonotype was seen many times. What it binds is unknown. The specimen sequenced was PBMCs or a T cell subset sorted from them (not recorded which). The receptor was derived from an adult woman who had mild COVID-19 (a few samples of this study predate the infection). Cell type and time point are not known. The chain joins TRBV13 to TRBJ1-1; D gene unclear. CDR3 residues: CASSRDTEAFF. CDR3 sequence (DNA): TGTGCCAGCAGCCGAGACACTGAAGCTTTCTTT.